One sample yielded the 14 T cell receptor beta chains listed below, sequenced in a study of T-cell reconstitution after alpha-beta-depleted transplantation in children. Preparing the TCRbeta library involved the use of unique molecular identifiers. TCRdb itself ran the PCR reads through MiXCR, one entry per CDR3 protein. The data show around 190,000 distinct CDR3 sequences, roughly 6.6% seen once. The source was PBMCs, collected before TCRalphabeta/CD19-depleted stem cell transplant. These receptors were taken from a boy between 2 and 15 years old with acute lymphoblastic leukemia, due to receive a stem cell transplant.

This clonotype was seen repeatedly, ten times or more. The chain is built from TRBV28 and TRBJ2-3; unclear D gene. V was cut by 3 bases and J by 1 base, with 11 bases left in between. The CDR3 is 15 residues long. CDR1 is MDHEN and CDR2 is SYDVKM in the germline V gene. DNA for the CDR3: TGTGCCAGCAGTTTGGATGTGAGCGGCACAGATACGCAGTATTTT. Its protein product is CASSLDVSGTDTQYF.

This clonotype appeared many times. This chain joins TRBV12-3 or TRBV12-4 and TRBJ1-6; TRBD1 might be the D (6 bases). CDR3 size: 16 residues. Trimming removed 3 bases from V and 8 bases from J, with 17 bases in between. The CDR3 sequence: CASSLWGARVYSPLHF. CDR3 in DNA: TGTGCCAGCAGTTTGTGGGGGGCGCGAGTTTATTCACCCCTCCACTTT.

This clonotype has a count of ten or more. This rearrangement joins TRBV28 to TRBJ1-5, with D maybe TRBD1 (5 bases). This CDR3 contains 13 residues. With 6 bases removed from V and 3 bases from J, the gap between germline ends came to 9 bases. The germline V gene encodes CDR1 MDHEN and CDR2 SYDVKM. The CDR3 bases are TGTGCCAGCAGACGACAGCTCAATCAGCCCCAGCATTTT. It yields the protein CASRRQLNQPQHF.

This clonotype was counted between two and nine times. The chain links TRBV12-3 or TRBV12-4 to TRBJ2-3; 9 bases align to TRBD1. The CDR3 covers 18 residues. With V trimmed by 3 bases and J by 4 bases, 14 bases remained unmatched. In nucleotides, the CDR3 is TGTGCCAGCAGTTTCTACCCCAGGGACAGGGTAGTTCCAGATACGCAGTATTTT. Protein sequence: CASSFYPRDRVVPDTQYF.

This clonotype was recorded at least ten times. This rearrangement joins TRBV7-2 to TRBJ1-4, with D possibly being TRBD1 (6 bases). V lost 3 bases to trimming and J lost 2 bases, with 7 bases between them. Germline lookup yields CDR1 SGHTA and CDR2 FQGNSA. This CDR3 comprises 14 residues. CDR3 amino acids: CASSFTGTNEKLFF. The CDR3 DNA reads TGTGCCAGCAGCTTCACAGGGACTAATGAAAAACTGTTTTTT.

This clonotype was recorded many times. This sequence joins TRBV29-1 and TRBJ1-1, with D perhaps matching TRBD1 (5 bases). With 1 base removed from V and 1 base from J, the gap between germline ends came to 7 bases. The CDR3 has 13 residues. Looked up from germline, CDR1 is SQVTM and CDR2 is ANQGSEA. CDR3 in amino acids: CSVEGGPNTEAFF. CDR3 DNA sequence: TGCAGCGTTGAAGGGGGACCGAACACTGAAGCTTTCTTT.

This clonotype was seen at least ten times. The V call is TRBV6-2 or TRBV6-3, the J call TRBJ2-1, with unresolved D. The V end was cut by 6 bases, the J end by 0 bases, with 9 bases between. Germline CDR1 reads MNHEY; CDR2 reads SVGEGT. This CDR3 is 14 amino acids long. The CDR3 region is CASRKESSYNEQFF. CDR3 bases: TGTGCCAGCAGGAAGGAGAGCTCCTACAATGAGCAGTTCTTC.

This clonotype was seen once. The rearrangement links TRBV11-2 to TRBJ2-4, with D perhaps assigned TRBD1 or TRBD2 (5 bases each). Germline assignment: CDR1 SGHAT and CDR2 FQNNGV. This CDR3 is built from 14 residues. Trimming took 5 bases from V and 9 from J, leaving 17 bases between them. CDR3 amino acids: CASSVGVGVRIQYF. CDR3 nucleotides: TGTGCCAGCAGCGTGGGGGTGGGGGTCCGCATTCAGTACTTC.

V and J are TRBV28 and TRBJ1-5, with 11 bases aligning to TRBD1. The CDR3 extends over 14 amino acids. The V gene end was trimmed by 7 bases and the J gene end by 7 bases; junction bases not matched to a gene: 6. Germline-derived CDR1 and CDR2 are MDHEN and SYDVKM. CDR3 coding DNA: TGTGCCAGCATTACCGGGACAGGGGGACAGCCCCAGCATTTT. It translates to CASITGTGGQPQHF.

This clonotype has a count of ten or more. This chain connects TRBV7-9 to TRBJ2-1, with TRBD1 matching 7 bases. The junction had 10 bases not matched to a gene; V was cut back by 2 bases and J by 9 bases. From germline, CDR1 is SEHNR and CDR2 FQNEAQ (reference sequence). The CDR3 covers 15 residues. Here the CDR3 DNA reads TGTGCCAGCAGCTTAAAACTCGAGAGGGACAGTGAGCAGTTCTTC. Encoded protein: CASSLKLERDSEQFF.

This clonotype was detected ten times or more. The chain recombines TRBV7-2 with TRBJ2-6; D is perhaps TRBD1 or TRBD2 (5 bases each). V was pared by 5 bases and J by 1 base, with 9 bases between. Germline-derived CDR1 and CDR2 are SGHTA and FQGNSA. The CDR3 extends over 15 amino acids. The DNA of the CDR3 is TGTGCCAGCAGCCAGGGACGGTCTGGGGCCAACGTCCTGACTTTC. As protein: CASSQGRSGANVLTF.

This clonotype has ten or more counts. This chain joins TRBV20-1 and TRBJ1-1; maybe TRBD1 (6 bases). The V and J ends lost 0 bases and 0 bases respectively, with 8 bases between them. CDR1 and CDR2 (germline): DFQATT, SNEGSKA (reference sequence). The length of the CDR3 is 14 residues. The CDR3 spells CSARDTGMNTEAFF. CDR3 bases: TGCAGTGCTAGAGATACAGGGATGAACACTGAAGCTTTCTTT.

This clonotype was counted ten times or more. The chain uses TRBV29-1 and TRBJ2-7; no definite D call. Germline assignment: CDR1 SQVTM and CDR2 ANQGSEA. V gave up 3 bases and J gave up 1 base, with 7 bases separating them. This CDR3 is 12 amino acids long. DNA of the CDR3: TGCAGCGTTGATTACGGTTCCTACGAGCAGTACTTC. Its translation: CSVDYGSYEQYF.

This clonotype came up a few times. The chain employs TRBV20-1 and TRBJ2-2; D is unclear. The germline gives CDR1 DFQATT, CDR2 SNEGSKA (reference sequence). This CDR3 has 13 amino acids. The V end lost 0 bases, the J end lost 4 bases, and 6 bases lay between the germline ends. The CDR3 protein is CSARDRPTGELFF. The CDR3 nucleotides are TGCAGTGCTAGAGATCGGCCCACCGGGGAGCTGTTTTTT.